This TCR beta chain was sequenced during a study of T cell repertoires in cytomegalovirus infection. CDR3 size: 15 residues. Looked up from germline, CDR1 is MGHRA and CDR2 is YSYEKL. Trimming cost V 4 bases and J 0 bases, with 12 bases left between them. One entry per CDR3 protein results from TCRdb running MiXCR on the reads. Here the sample spans some 160,000 distinct CDR3 sequences, roughly a sixth being singletons. The J gene is TRBJ1-1, the V gene TRBV4-1; D may be TRBD1 (5 bases). The specimen sequenced was CD8+ T cells from PBMCs. The sequence derives from a human donor in good health (CMV status not recorded). Some clones in this sample may be carry-over from other donors' samples. Here the CDR3 reads CASSLGPGVNTEAFF. As DNA, the CDR3 is TGCGCCAGCAGCCTCGGTCCGGGGGTGAACACTGAAGCTTTCTTT.